These T cell receptor beta chains were read from a single sample in a study of cytomegalovirus exposure and HLA in healthy donors. The method was immunoSEQ multiplex PCR; TCRdb's version includes in-frame clones alone and lacks a portion of them. The sample has about 160,000 clones; 80% are singletons. The source material was PBMCs. The receptors derive from a man aged 25 to 40 in good health and CMV-seronegative. CDR3s leave out the opening cysteine and the closing phenylalanine or tryptophan.

v_gene,j_gene,CDR3aa
TRBV28,TRBJ2-3,ASIVAGGPTDTQY
TRBV28,TRBJ1-2,ASTKDTYGYT
TRBV11-3,TRBJ2-7,ASSLEAGAIHEQY
TRBV28,TRBJ1-2,ASSLQGRGRVGYT
TRBV4-3,TRBJ2-4,ASSQQSNRVTKNIQY
TRBV20-1,TRBJ1-1,SARDDVDSP
TRBV7-3,TRBJ2-3,ASSLGAYTDTQY
TRBV6-1,TRBJ2-1,ASSDRTSGSRDKQF
TRBV7-2,TRBJ2-7,ASSRDRGDEQY
TRBV10-3,TRBJ1-5,AISESSGQPQH
TRBV19,TRBJ2-7,ASSRDSYYEQY
TRBV30,TRBJ2-1,AWGQPGQIYNEQF
TRBV6-5,TRBJ1-3,ASSRYPGNTIY
TRBV5-6,TRBJ1-2,ASSLTAGGGYGYT
TRBV18,TRBJ1-4,ASSPRVRDTTKAELF
TRBV4-1,TRBJ2-1,ASSDRSQGYNEQF
TRBV9,TRBJ2-2,ASRIRDRSGELF
TRBV6-4,TRBJ1-1,ASSDPSRGDTEAF
TRBV27,TRBJ2-5,ASSLKGLGTQY
TRBV6-6,TRBJ1-1,ASSYKGQGDTEAF
TRBV28,TRBJ2-1,ASARRGASYNEQF
TRBV27,TRBJ2-3,ASRKPGLVVTDTQY
TRBV2,TRBJ2-1,ASSGLASSYNEQF
TRBV13,TRBJ2-2,ASSLGLAGGLTGPGELF
TRBV6-6,TRBJ1-2,ASSYPGGASAGGYT
TRBV5-1,TRBJ1-2,ASSSPGQVPGYT
TRBV9,TRBJ1-1,ASSVTGHMNTEAF
TRBV7-9,TRBJ1-2,ASSFGTDYGYT
TRBV19,TRBJ2-3,ASSTGLARTDTQY
TRBV28,TRBJ2-1,ASSRDSYNEQF
TRBV19,TRBJ1-5,ASSIDRAGNQPQH
TRBV11-2,TRBJ2-7,ASSSHPSGRSSYEQY
TRBV4-3,TRBJ1-1,ASSQELVAVSVTEAF
TRBV28,TRBJ1-5,ASSPGDSHQPQH
TRBV9,TRBJ2-3,ASSVEPNQVADTQY
TRBV28,TRBJ2-7,ASSSPGTSGSYEQY
TRBV19,TRBJ2-7,ASSGTGRYEQY
TRBV6-6,TRBJ2-7,ASSNRLAGGNEQY
TRBV27,TRBJ2-5,ASSLFVPSGRETQY
TRBV11-3,TRBJ2-3,ASSPSGRTTDTQY
TRBV7-9,TRBJ2-7,ASSSGTVYEQY
TRBV4-3,TRBJ2-3,ASSPGQETSTDTQY